This T cell receptor (beta chain) was sequenced in a study of response to subunit inactivated influenza vaccine. TCRdb re-called the RT-PCR reads with MiXCR, one entry per CDR3 protein. The repertoire consists of about 530,000 distinct CDR3 sequences, with approximately 12% occurring once and the leading ten covering roughly a tenth. The CDR3 runs 15 residues. Germline CDR1 MNHEY, CDR2 SVGAGI. Trimming took 2 bases from V and 4 from J; bases not matched to a gene: 5. Sequencing was performed on PBMCs from blood, taken on the day of vaccination. This TCR was sampled from a man in his forties or fifties who received an inactivated influenza vaccine. The chain has TRBV6-5 and TRBJ1-1; 9 bases are shared with TRBD1. The CDR3 sequence is CASSYPGTGRTEAFF. The CDR3 nucleotides are TGTGCCAGCAGTTACCCCGGGACAGGGCGCACTGAAGCTTTCTTT.